This passage covers 15 T cell receptor beta chains from one sample sequenced in a study of early T cells in non-severe SARS-CoV-2 infection. TCRdb called the 5' RACE reads again in MiXCR, with one record for every CDR3 protein. The sample has more than 95,000 distinct CDR3 sequences; around 16% are singletons. Specimen: whole blood. Receptors originate from an adult who was a healthcare worker with PCR-confirmed SARS-CoV-2 infection or an uninfected control (not recorded which).

This clonotype was seen only once. V is TRBV28 and J is TRBJ1-1; D gene ambiguous. This CDR3 is 11 amino acids long. Trimming left V 3 bases short and J 7 bases short, with 6 bases between. CDR1 is MDHEN and CDR2 is SYDVKM in the germline V gene. CDR3: CASSLNGEAFF. CDR3 nucleotides: TGTGCCAGCAGTTTGAACGGTGAAGCTTTCTTT.

The table lists this clonotype with many counts. The J gene is TRBJ1-3, the V gene TRBV29-1, with D tentatively TRBD1 (5 bases). The CDR3 has 13 residues. Deletions cut 4 bases from V and 3 bases from J, with 10 bases between. CDR1 is SQVTM and CDR2 is ANQGSEA in the germline V gene. Here the CDR3 DNA reads TGCAGCGTTGCGGGGGGAAGTGGAAACACCATATATTTT. Residues: CSVAGGSGNTIYF.

This clonotype was seen many times. This rearrangement joins TRBV28 to TRBJ2-7, with D possibly matching TRBD1 (5 bases). This CDR3 region has 15 residues. The V end was cut by 5 bases, the J end by 2 bases, with 16 bases between. Germline assignment: CDR1 MDHEN and CDR2 SYDVKM. The CDR3 nucleotides are TGTGCCAGCAGTACCCAGGGTCTCAGCCCCTACGAGCAGTACTTC. It translates to CASSTQGLSPYEQYF.

The CDR3 protein is CASCKTRGPSYEQYF. The CDR3 coding sequence is TGTGCCAGCTGTAAAACCAGGGGGCCTTCCTACGAGCAGTACTTC. The V call is TRBV6-6, the J call TRBJ2-7; 8 bases match TRBD1. Germline values: CDR1 MNHNY, CDR2 SVGAGI (reference sequence). Trimming at V came to 8 bases and at J to 1 base, leaving 10 bases not matched to a gene. The CDR3 is made up of 15 amino acids.

This clonotype was detected ten times or more. The chain uses TRBV19 and TRBJ1-5; TRBD1 matches 11 bases. CDR1 is LNHDA and CDR2 is SQIVND in the germline V gene (reference sequence). V lost 3 bases, J lost 0 bases, and 10 bases stayed unmatched. The CDR3 runs 19 residues. The CDR3: CASSISPDRGRDSNQPQHF. The CDR3 region has the DNA TGTGCCAGTAGTATTAGTCCGGACAGGGGGCGGGATAGCAATCAGCCCCAGCATTTT.

This clonotype was seen a handful of times. The V and J genes are TRBV7-8 and TRBJ2-1, with 8 positions matching TRBD1. Germline CDR1 reads SGHVS; CDR2 reads FQNEAQ. J lost 7 bases, V lost 2 bases, and 10 bases had no gene match. CDR3 length: 16 residues. The CDR3 DNA follows: TGTGCCAGCAGCTTAATCGGGCAGGGGGCTTTAAATGAGCAGTTCTTC. As protein: CASSLIGQGALNEQFF.

CDR3 bases: TGTGCCAGCAGTAGGGACAGAGTATTCTACGAGCAGTACTTC. Its protein is CASSRDRVFYEQYF. The V and J genes are TRBV12-3 or TRBV12-4 and TRBJ2-7; 7 nucleotides align to TRBD1. The CDR3 extends over 14 amino acids. The ends lost 5 bases at V and 3 bases at J; junction bases unmatched: 7.

This clonotype has a handful of counts. The chain has TRBV19 and TRBJ1-2; D is perhaps TRBD1 (6 bases). The CDR3 has 16 residues. Germline V CDR1 and CDR2: LNHDA, SQIVND (reference sequence). The ends were cut back, 2 bases at V and 0 bases at J, with 13 bases in the middle. DNA of the CDR3: TGTGCCAGTAGTATAACCGGACAGTTAGCTAACTATGGCTACACCTTC. Protein product: CASSITGQLANYGYTF.

The CDR3 loop reads CASSKVDSGNTIYF. Written as DNA, the CDR3 is TGTGCCAGCAGCAAAGTAGACTCTGGAAACACCATATATTTT. The chain uses TRBV21-1 and TRBJ1-3. TRBV21-1 is classified as a pseudogene. The CDR3 runs 14 residues.

The table lists this clonotype with many counts. The rearrangement links TRBV18 to TRBJ1-1, with TRBD1 identical over 7 bases. V gave up 2 bases and J gave up 9 bases; unmatched junction bases: 3. The CDR3 contains 12 residues. The germline V gene has CDR1 KGHSH and CDR2 LQKENI. In DNA, the CDR3 is TGTGCCAGCTCACCAGGGGACAGACAAGCTTTCTTT. Translated: CASSPGDRQAFF.

This chain links TRBV4-3 with TRBJ1-1, with a tentative D call TRBD1 (5 bases). CDR1 and CDR2 (germline): LGHNA, YSLEER. The V gene lost 8 bases and the J gene lost 8 bases, with 21 bases spanning the gap. This CDR3 contains 14 residues. Here the CDR3 reads CASSTSPQETEAFF. DNA for the CDR3: TGCGCCAGCTCGACCTCCCCACAGGAGACCGAAGCTTTCTTT.

A few counts support this clonotype. An end of the junction does not agree with germline; a read error may underlie this. This chain connects TRBV7-8 to TRBJ2-1; either TRBD1 or TRBD2 may supply D (5 bases each). The CDR3 spans 13 residues. Germline V gene data show CDR1 as SGHVS and CDR2 as FQNEAQ. DNA for the CDR3: TGTGCCAGCAGCCCCGCCAGCGAGGGGAATCAGGTCTTC. Translating it yields CASSPASEGNQVF.

The V gene is TRBV7-2, the J gene TRBJ2-1, with D unresolved. The CDR3 consists of 11 residues. The germline V gene has CDR1 SGHTA and CDR2 FQGNSA. V was cut by 7 bases and J by 8 bases, with 9 bases left in between. In DNA, the CDR3 is TGTGCCAGCACTGTATCTTATGAGCAGTTCTTC. It is translated as CASTVSYEQFF.

This clonotype has only a few counts. The chain is built from TRBV7-9 and TRBJ1-1; TRBD1 is a possible D gene (5 bases). V was clipped by 6 bases and J by 1 base, with 18 bases between them. The germline V gene has CDR1 SEHNR and CDR2 FQNEAQ (reference sequence). The CDR3 is 16 residues long. The CDR3 bases are TGTGCCAGCAGGCTCTCTGAGGGGCCGGGGAACACTGAAGCTTTCTTT. Its translation is CASRLSEGPGNTEAFF. The whole variable domain, remainder taken from reference TRBV7-9 and TRBJ1-1, is DTGVSQNPRHKITKRGQNVTFRCDPISEHNRLYWYRQTLGQGPEFLTYFQNEAQLEKSRLLSDRFSAERPKGSFSTLEIQRTEQGDSAMYLCASRLSEGPGNTEAFFGQGTRLTVV.

This clonotype appeared a few times. CDR3 amino acids: CSVEVDHRYEQYF. CDR3 nucleotides: TGCAGCGTTGAAGTCGACCACCGCTACGAGCAGTACTTC. The chain uses TRBV29-1 and TRBJ2-7; D not certain. CDR3 size: 13 residues. Trimming took off 1 base at V and 3 bases at J, with 10 bases between the two ends. The germline CDR1 and CDR2 sequences are SQVTM and ANQGSEA.